This paragraph reports one TCR beta chain. The V end was cut by 5 bases, the J end by 3 bases, with 10 bases between. The CDR3 has 13 residues. Measured with immunoSEQ multiplex PCR; TCRdb has only the in-frame clones, and not every one. This table holds roughly 150,000 clones, about 85% found once. This sample was included in a study of blood T cell repertoires in COVID-19. The J gene is TRBJ1-1, the V gene TRBV12-3 or TRBV12-4; D uncertain. Material: peripheral blood. The receptor was derived from a woman aged 70-85 years with acute or convalescent COVID-19. CDR3 protein: CASSVRVDTEAFF. The DNA of the CDR3 is TGTGCCAGCAGTGTCCGCGTTGACACTGAAGCTTTCTTT.